The rows below give T cell receptor beta chains drawn from one sample of a study of shared clonotypes between healthy human individuals. Some clones are missing from TCRdb's copy, which holds only in-frame ones; the method was immunoSEQ multiplex PCR. Of over a million clones in the sample, around 76% were seen once. Sequencing was done on a sample of memory CD4+ T cells sorted from blood. The receptors were sampled from a man aged 18 to 35 in good health. Each CDR3 is given with its conserved first and last residue. Each record gives: V gene, D gene, J gene, clone size, CDR3 DNA, CDR3 protein. A D gene is named only where the DNA matches it firmly. The size entry is marked missing in some rows and otherwise reads once, few, many or a size class.

V: TRBV5-4
D: NA
J: TRBJ1-1
size: NA
DNA: TGTGCCAGCAGCTTGGACAGGGTAAACACTGAAGCTTTCTTT
CDR3: CASSLDRVNTEAFF

V: TRBV7-8
D: NA
J: TRBJ1-1
size: once
DNA: TGTGCCAGCAGCTTATCTCTCCGCGGATTGAACACTGAAGCTTTCTTT
CDR3: CASSLSLRGLNTEAFF

V: TRBV30
D: NA
J: TRBJ1-5
size: NA
DNA: TGTGCCTGGAGTACGGGGGGCCCTAGCAATCAGCCCCAGCATTTT
CDR3: CAWSTGGPSNQPQHF

V: TRBV14
D: TRBD2
J: TRBJ2-1
size: once
DNA: TGTGCCAGCAGCCAAGGTCCGGGACTAGGGTACAATGAGCAGTTCTTC
CDR3: CASSQGPGLGYNEQFF

V: TRBV9
D: NA
J: TRBJ2-7
size: NA
DNA: TGTGCCAGCAGTCCCAGCGGTGGGATTTACGAGCAGTACTTC
CDR3: CASSPSGGIYEQYF

V: TRBV5-5
D: NA
J: TRBJ1-5
size: NA
DNA: TGTGCCAGCAGCTTGGAAGACAGGAGAAATCAGCCCCAGCATTTT
CDR3: CASSLEDRRNQPQHF

V: TRBV5-1
D: NA
J: TRBJ2-3
size: once
DNA: TGCGCCAGCAGCAATGGTGGGGACTCCACAGATACGCAGTATTTT
CDR3: CASSNGGDSTDTQYF

V: TRBV10-3
D: NA
J: TRBJ2-2
size: NA
DNA: TGTGCCATCAGCACTAGTTCTACATGGACCGGGGAGCTGTTTTTT
CDR3: CAISTSSTWTGELFF

V: TRBV30
D: NA
J: TRBJ1-3
size: NA
DNA: TGTGCCTGGAGTAGGGCAGCTGGAAACACCATATATTTT
CDR3: CAWSRAAGNTIYF

V: TRBV18
D: NA
J: TRBJ1-6
size: NA
DNA: TGTGCCAGCTCACCCACAGGGTATAATTCACCCCTCCACTTT
CDR3: CASSPTGYNSPLHF

V: TRBV2
D: NA
J: TRBJ1-2
size: NA
DNA: TGTGCCAGCAGTGATGTTCTCTTCGGGGACTATGGCTACACCTTC
CDR3: CASSDVLFGDYGYTF

V: TRBV4-3
D: NA
J: TRBJ1-2
size: NA
DNA: TGCGCCAGCAGCCAAGATGGATGGGGGGCGTACGGCTACACCTTC
CDR3: CASSQDGWGAYGYTF

V: TRBV7-2
D: NA
J: TRBJ2-7
size: once
DNA: TGTGCCAGCAGCTTACGCAAAAGGGGCGAAACGTACTTC
CDR3: CASSLRKRGETYF

V: TRBV30
D: NA
J: TRBJ1-1
size: NA
DNA: TGTGCCTGGAGGGAGAGGGACGAAGCTTTCTTT
CDR3: CAWRERDEAFF

V: TRBV7-9
D: NA
J: TRBJ1-1
size: NA
DNA: TGTGCCAGCAGCTTAGGGGAGTTCGGGGGAGGTACTGAAGCTTTCTTT
CDR3: CASSLGEFGGGTEAFF

V: TRBV5-4
D: NA
J: TRBJ2-3
size: NA
DNA: TGTGCCAGCAGCTTGGCGGCTAGCGCAGATACGCAGTATTTT
CDR3: CASSLAASADTQYF

V: TRBV9
D: NA
J: TRBJ2-7
size: NA
DNA: TGTGCCAGCAGCAGAGGAGGAGGCAGCTACGAGCAGTACTTC
CDR3: CASSRGGGSYEQYF